The T cell receptor beta chain described here comes from a study of T cells in localized non-small cell lung cancer. Findings and limits, study-wide: The study found T cell clonality highest in uninvolved adjacent lung, above tumor. Those with higher blood T cell density had longer overall survival. Only one tumor region was sequenced, so heterogeneity remains possible. Researchers found a median approximately 60 of the top 100 tumor clones in adjacent lung.

As concerns this clone: Its antigen is still unknown.

Only in-frame clones appear in the TCRdb table, and some are missing; sequencing was by immunoSEQ multiplex PCR. Here the sample spans 33,000 or so clones, 82% being singletons. Deletions cut 3 bases from V and 5 bases from J, with 13 bases between. The germline CDR1 and CDR2 sequences are SGHAT and FQDESV (reference sequence). The CDR3 extends over 14 amino acids. Source: peripheral blood, taken before any cancer treatment. The sequence was obtained from an older male donor with stage III squamous cell lung carcinoma. V gene TRBV11-1 combines with J gene TRBJ2-5; D not certain. CDR3 region: CASSFLSAGETQYF. In DNA, the CDR3 is TGTGCCAGCAGCTTTCTGAGCGCCGGGGAGACCCAGTACTTC.